Following are 27 T cell receptor beta chains from one sample sequenced in a study of cytomegalovirus exposure and HLA in healthy donors. Sequenced by immunoSEQ multiplex PCR; TCRdb stores in-frame clones only, minus some. The top ten hold about 32% of the sample, which has about 140,000 clones, about 80% seen once. Sample: PBMCs. The receptors originated from a man aged 25-45 years in good health and CMV-seropositive.

The V gene is TRBV18, the J gene TRBJ2-1; no clear D gene. Deletions cut 3 bases from V and 5 bases from J, with 8 bases between. This CDR3 has 13 residues. CDR1 is KGHSH, CDR2 LQKENI, per germline. The CDR3 loop is CASSPGQNNEQFF. The DNA for the CDR3 is TGTGCCAGCTCACCGGGCCAGAACAATGAGCAGTTCTTC.

The genes are TRBV6-1 and TRBJ2-5; 8 nucleotides agree with TRBD1. This CDR3 region has 13 residues. V lost 6 bases to trimming and J lost 4 bases; unmatched junction nucleotides: 4. The germline V gene encodes CDR1 MNHNS and CDR2 SASEGT. CDR3 sequence reads: CASRRQGIETQYF. DNA for the CDR3: TGTGCCAGCAGAAGACAGGGGATAGAGACCCAGTACTTC.

This clone was seen just once. This sequence joins TRBV27 and TRBJ2-7, with D perhaps matching TRBD2 (5 bases). Germline CDR1 and CDR2: MNHEY and SMNVEV (reference sequence). The V end was cut by 0 bases, the J end by 2 bases, with 14 bases between. The CDR3 length is 16 residues. The DNA for the CDR3 is TGTGCCAGCAGTTTATCGATGGAGGCGGGCCCCTACGAGCAGTACTTC. Translation: CASSLSMEAGPYEQYF.

This chain connects TRBV12-5 to TRBJ1-2; TRBD1 matches at 9 bases. The CDR3 is made up of 15 amino acids. J lost 6 bases, V lost 4 bases, and 9 bases had no gene match. Germline V gene sequence: CDR1 LGHNT, CDR2 FRNRAP. CDR3 amino acids: CASGSGTGSYDGYTF. CDR3 coding DNA: TGTGCTAGTGGTTCCGGGACAGGGTCGTATGATGGCTACACCTTC.

This sequence joins TRBV9 and TRBJ2-3; no clear D gene. Trimming took off 6 bases at V and 0 bases at J, with 11 bases between the two ends. This CDR3 comprises 14 residues. Germline V gene data show CDR1 as SGDLS and CDR2 as YYNGEE. The CDR3 here is CASTSRPSTDTQYF. CDR3 in DNA: TGTGCCAGCACTTCTAGGCCTAGCACAGATACGCAGTATTTT.

This clone was counted a few times. The chain employs TRBV27 and TRBJ1-5, with D perhaps matching TRBD1 (6 bases). Trimming left V 5 bases short and J 2 bases short, with 7 bases between. Germline V gives CDR1 MNHEY, CDR2 SMNVEV (reference sequence). There are 13 residues in the CDR3. The CDR3 protein is CASSRQGNQPQHF. The CDR3 DNA reads as TGTGCCAGCAGTAGACAGGGCAATCAGCCCCAGCATTTT.

The chain combines TRBV18 with TRBJ1-1, with TRBD1 identical over 7 bases. This CDR3 is built from 15 residues. V lost 3 bases to trimming and J lost 1 base; unmatched junction nucleotides: 5. CDR1 KGHSH and CDR2 LQKENI come from the germline V gene. CDR3 sequence: CASSPSRDRNTEAFF. Written as DNA, the CDR3 is TGTGCCAGCTCACCTTCCCGGGACAGGAACACTGAAGCTTTCTTT. Together with reference TRBV18 and TRBJ1-1, the CDR3 gives the full variable domain: NAGVMQNPRHLVRRRGQEARLRCSPMKGHSHVYWYRQLPEEGLKFMVYLQKENIIDESGMPKERFSAEFPKEGPSILRIQQVVRGDSAAYFCASSPSRDRNTEAFFGQGTRLTVV.

The chain couples TRBV18 to TRBJ1-1; possible D gene TRBD1, 5 bases. Germline assignment: CDR1 KGHSH and CDR2 LQKENI. Between the trimmed V and J ends, which lost 5 bases and 4 bases, there was a span of 11 bases. The CDR3 sequence is 13 residues long. The chain's CDR3 is CASSVGGGTEAFF. The CDR3 nucleotides are TGTGCCAGCTCAGTGGGGGGGGGCACTGAAGCTTTCTTT.

The V and J genes are TRBV7-8 and TRBJ2-7; no clear D. CDR1 and CDR2 (germline): SGHVS, FQNEAQ. The CDR3 is made up of 17 amino acids. V was trimmed by 1 base and J by 0 bases, leaving 16 bases between them. CDR3 region: CASSLVFKEAASYEQYF. For the CDR3, the DNA is TGTGCCAGCAGCTTAGTGTTTAAAGAGGCCGCCTCCTACGAGCAGTACTTC.

J is TRBJ2-1 and V is TRBV7-3; 10 bases are shared with TRBD2. V gave up 2 bases and J gave up 12 bases; unmatched junction bases: 10. Germline V gene data show CDR1 as SGHTA and CDR2 as FQGTGA. This CDR3 is built from 15 residues. CDR3 coding DNA: TGTGCCAGCAGCTTAGGGAGCGGGGGGGCTTTTGGGCAGTTCTTC. It specifies CASSLGSGGAFGQFF.

The chain links TRBV18 to TRBJ1-1; D gene unclear. This CDR3 is built from 14 residues. CDR1 KGHSH and CDR2 LQKENI come from the germline V gene. Trimming pared 2 bases from V and 1 base from J, leaving 8 bases between. CDR3 region: CASSPKGGNTEAFF. The CDR3 DNA sequence: TGTGCCAGCTCACCAAAGGGAGGGAACACTGAAGCTTTCTTT.

V gene TRBV7-3 combines with J gene TRBJ2-1; 7 bases fit TRBD1. This CDR3 spans 15 amino acids. V trimming: 5 bases; J trimming: 8 bases; junction bases outside the gene matches: 12. CDR1 is SGHTA and CDR2 is FQGTGA in the germline V gene. The CDR3 loop is CASSKNMGTEYEQFF. The CDR3 region has the DNA TGTGCCAGCAGCAAAAATATGGGGACAGAGTATGAGCAGTTCTTC.

The chain carries TRBV19 and TRBJ1-2; 7 nucleotides match TRBD1. CDR3 length: 14 amino acids. V lost 7 bases, J lost 0 bases, and 5 bases stayed unmatched. Germline CDR1 and CDR2: LNHDA and SQIVND (reference sequence). CDR3 DNA: TGTGCCAGTATCGACAGGGTTTCTAACTATGGCTACACCTTC. Its translation: CASIDRVSNYGYTF.

The rearrangement joins TRBV5-4 to TRBJ2-5; possibly TRBD2 for D (6 bases). Germline values: CDR1 SGHNT, CDR2 YYREEE (reference sequence). CDR3 length equals 13 residues. Trimming stripped 5 bases from V and 3 bases from J, with 11 bases between. The CDR3 is CASRFGGEETQYF. The CDR3 region has the DNA TGTGCCAGCAGATTCGGAGGGGAAGAGACCCAGTACTTC.

The chain combines TRBV5-1 with TRBJ2-1; D uncertain. This CDR3 is 14 amino acids long. The V end lost 2 bases, the J end lost 2 bases, and 8 bases lay between the germline ends. Germline V gene sequence: CDR1 SGHRS, CDR2 YFSETQ. DNA of the CDR3: TGCGCCAGCAGCTTCGAACTGCCCTACAATGAGCAGTTCTTC. This translates into CASSFELPYNEQFF.

The rearrangement uses TRBV30 and TRBJ2-1; a weak D match, TRBD1 (5 bases). The V end was cut by 0 bases, the J end by 4 bases, with 7 bases between. This CDR3 contains 13 residues. Germline V gene lookup returns CDR1 GTSNPN and CDR2 SVGIG (reference sequence). CDR3 loop: CAWSVDSYNEQFF. In DNA, the CDR3 is TGTGCCTGGAGTGTAGACAGTTACAATGAGCAGTTCTTC.

The chain's CDR3 is CASSLVGGLHNEQFF. For the CDR3, the DNA is TGTGCCAGCAGCTTAGTAGGGGGTCTCCACAATGAGCAGTTCTTC. The V gene is TRBV11-2, the J gene TRBJ2-1; D possibly corresponds to TRBD1 (6 bases). The CDR3 sequence is 15 residues long. Germline V gives CDR1 SGHAT, CDR2 FQNNGV. V was pared by 1 base and J by 5 bases, with 12 bases between.

The rearrangement uses TRBV2 and TRBJ2-3, with 16 positions matching TRBD2. The CDR3 sequence is 18 residues long. Germline CDR1 and CDR2: SNHLY and FYNNEI. V gave up 2 bases and J gave up 3 bases; unmatched junction bases: 5. The CDR3 nucleotides are TGTGCCAGCAGTGAACCGGGACTAGCGGGAGGGAGAACAGATACGCAGTATTTT. Its protein product is CASSEPGLAGGRTDTQYF.

This sequence joins TRBV2 and TRBJ1-2; D not certain. The V and J ends lost 10 bases and 4 bases respectively, with 13 bases between them. Germline V gene data show CDR1 as SNHLY and CDR2 as FYNNEI. This CDR3 region has 12 residues. CDR3 DNA: TGTGCCACCGAGGGTGGAGGCTATGGCTACACCTTC. Translated, it gives CATEGGGYGYTF.

V usage is TRBV6-5 and J usage is TRBJ1-2, with a possible D match to TRBD1 (5 bases). The germline V and J ends were trimmed by 0 bases and 5 bases, with 10 bases remaining between them. The CDR3 loop spans 14 amino acids. CDR1 is MNHEY, CDR2 SVGAGI, per germline. CDR3 coding DNA: TGTGCCAGCAGTTACTCGCGGGGGGAGTATGGCTACACCTTC. Its translation is CASSYSRGEYGYTF.

The rearrangement uses TRBV6-6 and TRBJ1-2; no firm D call. CDR1 and CDR2 (germline): MNHNY, SVGAGI (reference sequence). This CDR3 contains 10 residues. Trimming took off 6 bases at V and 7 bases at J, with 6 bases between the two ends. The CDR3 region is CASRDIGYTF. CDR3 sequence (DNA): TGTGCCAGCAGAGACATTGGCTACACCTTC.

This chain uses TRBV27 with TRBJ2-5; 9 bases line up with TRBD1. V shed 5 bases, J shed 5 bases, and the junction held 3 bases outside the gene matches. The CDR3 is 13 residues long. The germline V gene encodes CDR1 MNHEY and CDR2 SMNVEV (reference sequence). Here the CDR3 reads CASSTGQGETQYF. As DNA, the CDR3 is TGTGCCAGCAGTACCGGACAGGGGGAGACCCAGTACTTC.

The rearrangement joins TRBV19 to TRBJ1-5; D is perhaps TRBD1 (6 bases). Germline assignment: CDR1 LNHDA and CDR2 SQIVND (reference sequence). The CDR3 totals 14 residues. The V end was cut by 4 bases, the J end by 0 bases, with 7 bases between. The CDR3 DNA sequence: TGTGCCAGTAGTAACAGGGCTAGCAATCAGCCCCAGCATTTT. Translating gives CASSNRASNQPQHF. Combining the CDR3 with reference TRBV19 and TRBJ1-5 gives the whole variable domain DGGITQSPKYLFRKEGQNVTLSCEQNLNHDAMYWYRQDPGQGLRLIYYSQIVNDFQKGDIAEGYSVSREKKESFPLTVTSAQKNPTAFYLCASSNRASNQPQHFGDGTRLSIL.

The genes are TRBV27 and TRBJ2-2; TRBD1 aligns across 7 bases. V dropped 5 bases and J dropped 6; count of bases not matched to a gene: 6. This CDR3 comprises 14 residues. CDR1 is MNHEY and CDR2 is SMNVEV in the germline V gene (reference sequence). The CDR3 sequence: CASSTTGVPGELFF. The CDR3 DNA is TGTGCCAGCAGTACAACAGGGGTTCCCGGGGAGCTGTTTTTT.

This rearrangement joins TRBV7-8 to TRBJ1-1; TRBD1 matches at 9 bases. V dropped 0 bases and J dropped 1; count of bases not matched to a gene: 9. The CDR3 extends over 18 amino acids. CDR1 is SGHVS and CDR2 is FQNEAQ in the germline V gene. The CDR3 sequence is CASSLATGGSRGNTEAFF. CDR3 in DNA: TGTGCCAGCAGCTTAGCGACAGGGGGTTCGAGGGGGAACACTGAAGCTTTCTTT. Supplemented by reference TRBV7-8 and TRBJ1-1, the full variable domain reads GAGVSQSPRYKVAKRGQDVALRCDPISGHVSLFWYQQALGQGPEFLTYFQNEAQLDKSGLPSDRFFAERPEGSVSTLKIQRTQQEDSAVYLCASSLATGGSRGNTEAFFGQGTRLTVV.

This sequence joins TRBV5-5 and TRBJ2-7, with TRBD2 as a possible D gene (5 bases). In germline, CDR1 is SGHKS, CDR2 YYEKEE (reference sequence). The V end was cut by 5 bases, the J end by 6 bases, with 15 bases between. This CDR3 is built from 13 residues. CDR3 DNA sequence: TGTGCCAGCAGTCATTCGGGATCACCCGAGCAGTACTTC. It codes for CASSHSGSPEQYF.

The chain recombines TRBV5-1 with TRBJ2-7, with TRBD1 matching 7 bases. CDR3 length: 14 amino acids. Germline loops: CDR1 SGHRS, CDR2 YFSETQ. Trimming at V came to 3 bases and at J to 4 bases, leaving 7 bases not matched to a gene. CDR3 sequence (DNA): TGCGCCAGCAGCTCCGACAGGGTTATGTACGAGCAGTACTTC. The encoded protein is CASSSDRVMYEQYF. Supplemented by reference TRBV5-1 and TRBJ2-7, the full variable domain reads KAGVTQTPRYLIKTRGQQVTLSCSPISGHRSVSWYQQTPGQGLQFLFEYFSETQRNKGNFPGRFSGRQFSNSRSEMNVSTLELGDSALYLCASSSDRVMYEQYFGPGTRLTVT.